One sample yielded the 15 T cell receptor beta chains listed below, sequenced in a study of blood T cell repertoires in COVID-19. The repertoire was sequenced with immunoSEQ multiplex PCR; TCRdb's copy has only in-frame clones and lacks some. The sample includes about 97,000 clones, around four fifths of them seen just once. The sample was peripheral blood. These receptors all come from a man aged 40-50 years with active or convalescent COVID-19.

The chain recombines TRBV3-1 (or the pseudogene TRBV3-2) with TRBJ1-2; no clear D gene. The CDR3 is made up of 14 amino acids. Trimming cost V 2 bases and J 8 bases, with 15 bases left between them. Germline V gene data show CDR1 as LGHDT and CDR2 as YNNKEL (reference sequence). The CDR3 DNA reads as TGTGCCAGCAGCCAAAGCGGAGGGCAGGAGGGCTACACCTTC. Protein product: CASSQSGGQEGYTF.

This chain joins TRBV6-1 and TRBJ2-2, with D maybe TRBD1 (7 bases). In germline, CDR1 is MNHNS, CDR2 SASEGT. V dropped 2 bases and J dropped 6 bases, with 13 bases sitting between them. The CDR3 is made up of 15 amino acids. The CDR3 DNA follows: TGTGCCAGCAGTGAAAAGGGCAGGGGGGCCGGGGAGCTGTTTTTT. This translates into CASSEKGRGAGELFF.

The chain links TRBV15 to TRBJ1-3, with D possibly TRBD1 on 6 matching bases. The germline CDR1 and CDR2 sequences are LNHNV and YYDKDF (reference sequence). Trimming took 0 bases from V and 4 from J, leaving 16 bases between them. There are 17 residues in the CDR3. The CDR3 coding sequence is TGTGCCACCAGCAGAGATCAAGGGGGTAACTCAGGAAACACCATATATTTT. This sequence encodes CATSRDQGGNSGNTIYF.

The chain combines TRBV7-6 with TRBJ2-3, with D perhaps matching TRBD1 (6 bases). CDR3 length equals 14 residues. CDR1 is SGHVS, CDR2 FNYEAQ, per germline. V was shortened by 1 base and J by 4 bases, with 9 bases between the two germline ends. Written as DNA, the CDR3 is TGTGCCAGCAGCTTAGACCGACAGGCAGATACGCAGTATTTT. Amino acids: CASSLDRQADTQYF.

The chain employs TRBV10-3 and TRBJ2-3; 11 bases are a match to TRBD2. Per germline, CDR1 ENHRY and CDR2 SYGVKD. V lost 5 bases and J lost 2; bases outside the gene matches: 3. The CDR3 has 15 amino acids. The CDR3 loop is CAISSSGGITDTQYF. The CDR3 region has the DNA TGTGCCATCAGTTCTAGCGGGGGGATCACAGATACGCAGTATTTT.

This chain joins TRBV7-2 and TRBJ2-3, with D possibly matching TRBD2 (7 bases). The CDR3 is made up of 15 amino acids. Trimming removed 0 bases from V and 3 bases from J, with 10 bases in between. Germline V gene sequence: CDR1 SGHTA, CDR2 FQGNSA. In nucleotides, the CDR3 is TGTGCCAGCAGCTTAGCGGGGGGGCGGACAGATACGCAGTATTTT. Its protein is CASSLAGGRTDTQYF.

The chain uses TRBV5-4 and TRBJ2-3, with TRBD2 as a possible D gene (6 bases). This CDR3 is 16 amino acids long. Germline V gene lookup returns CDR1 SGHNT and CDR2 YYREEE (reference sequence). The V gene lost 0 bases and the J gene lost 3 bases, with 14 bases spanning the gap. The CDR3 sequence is CASSLGGPSGTDTQYF. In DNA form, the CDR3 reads TGTGCCAGCAGCTTGGGGGGACCCAGCGGGACAGATACGCAGTATTTT.

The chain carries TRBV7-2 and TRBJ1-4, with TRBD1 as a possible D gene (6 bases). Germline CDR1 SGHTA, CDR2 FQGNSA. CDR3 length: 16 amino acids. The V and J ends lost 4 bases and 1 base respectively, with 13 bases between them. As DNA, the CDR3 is TGTGCCAGCAGCTCCGGGGAGGGGGGAACTAATGAAAAACTGTTTTTT. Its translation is CASSSGEGGTNEKLFF.

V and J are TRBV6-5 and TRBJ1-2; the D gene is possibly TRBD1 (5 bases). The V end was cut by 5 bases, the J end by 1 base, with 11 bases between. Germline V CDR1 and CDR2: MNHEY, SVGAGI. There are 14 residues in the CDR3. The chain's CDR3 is CASSRQYLNYGYTF. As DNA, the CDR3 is TGTGCCAGCAGTAGACAGTATCTTAACTATGGCTACACCTTC.

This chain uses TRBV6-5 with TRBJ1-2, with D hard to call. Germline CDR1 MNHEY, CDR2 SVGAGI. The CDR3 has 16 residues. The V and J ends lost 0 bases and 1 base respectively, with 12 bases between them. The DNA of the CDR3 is TGTGCCAGCAGTTACTCGTGGCGGGCGTTTAACTATGGCTACACCTTC. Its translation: CASSYSWRAFNYGYTF.

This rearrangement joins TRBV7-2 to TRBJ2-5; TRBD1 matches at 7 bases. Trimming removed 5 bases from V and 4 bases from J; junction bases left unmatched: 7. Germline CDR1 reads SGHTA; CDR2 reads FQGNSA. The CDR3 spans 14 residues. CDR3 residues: CASSIGTAVETQYF. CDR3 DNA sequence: TGTGCCAGCAGCATCGGGACAGCCGTAGAGACCCAGTACTTC.

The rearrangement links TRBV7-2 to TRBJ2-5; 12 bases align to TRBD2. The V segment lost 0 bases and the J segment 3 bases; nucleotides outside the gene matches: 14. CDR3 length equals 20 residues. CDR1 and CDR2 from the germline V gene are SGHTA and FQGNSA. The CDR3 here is CASSLALGLAGGMGKETQYF. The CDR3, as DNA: TGTGCCAGCAGCTTAGCCTTGGGCCTAGCGGGGGGGATGGGGAAAGAGACCCAGTACTTC.

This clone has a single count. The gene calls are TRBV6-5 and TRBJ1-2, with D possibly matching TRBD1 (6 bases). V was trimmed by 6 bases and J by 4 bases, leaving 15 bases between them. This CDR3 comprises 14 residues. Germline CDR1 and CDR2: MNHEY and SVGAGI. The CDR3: CASSFLQGPYGYTF. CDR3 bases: TGTGCCAGCAGCTTTTTACAGGGTCCCTATGGCTACACCTTC.

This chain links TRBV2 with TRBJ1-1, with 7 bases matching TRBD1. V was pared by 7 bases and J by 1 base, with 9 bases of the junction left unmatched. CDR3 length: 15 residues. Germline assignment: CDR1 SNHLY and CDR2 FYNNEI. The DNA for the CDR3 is TGTGCCAGCACCTCAGGGGGGCAATCGAACACTGAAGCTTTCTTT. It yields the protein CASTSGGQSNTEAFF.

The CDR3 loop reads CAGHQGPNTEAFF. The DNA of the CDR3 is TGTGCCGGCCACCAGGGGCCGAACACTGAAGCTTTCTTT. The rearrangement joins TRBV30 to TRBJ1-1; a weak D match, TRBD1 (6 bases). The CDR3 runs 13 residues. Germline V gene data show CDR1 as GTSNPN and CDR2 as SVGIG (reference sequence). V lost 8 bases and J lost 1, with 14 bases in between.